These 21 T cell receptor beta chains were sequenced from one sample in a study of T cells in tuberculosis. Clones were sequenced by immunoSEQ multiplex PCR, and TCRdb holds only the in-frame ones, with some missing. Altogether more than 35,000 clones are present, 93% being singletons, with the ten largest covering over 6.5%. Sequenced material: PBMCs. The origin of the receptors is a donor between 10 and 35 years old with latent tuberculosis or without tuberculosis infection.

The V call is TRBV6-5, the J call TRBJ1-2; D is possibly TRBD1 (5 bases). The germline V gene has CDR1 MNHEY and CDR2 SVGAGI. V lost 0 bases and J 4 bases, leaving 9 bases between the germline ends. CDR3 size: 14 residues. The CDR3 sequence: CASSYSGGGYGYTF. As DNA, the CDR3 is TGTGCCAGCAGTTACTCGGGCGGGGGCTATGGCTACACCTTC.

The V call is TRBV18, the J call TRBJ2-3; 7 bases agree with TRBD1. Germline CDR1 KGHSH, CDR2 LQKENI. The CDR3 consists of 15 residues. Germline trimming cut 3 bases from V and 1 base from J; bases unmatched to any gene: 4. CDR3 nucleotide sequence: TGTGCCAGCTCACCTGACAGGGTCGGCACAGATACGCAGTATTTT. Translated: CASSPDRVGTDTQYF.

The chain couples TRBV5-1 to TRBJ1-2; 8 bases fit TRBD1. The CDR3 sequence is 12 residues long. Germline lookup yields CDR1 SGHRS and CDR2 YFSETQ. J lost 7 bases, V lost 6 bases, and 5 bases had no gene match. This CDR3 reads CASTGQEPGYTF. The CDR3 DNA reads TGCGCCAGCACGGGACAGGAGCCTGGCTACACCTTC.

This clone was seen a single time. V usage is TRBV2 and J usage is TRBJ1-6; 9 bases line up with TRBD1. Looked up from germline, CDR1 is SNHLY and CDR2 is FYNNEI. V was pared by 4 bases and J by 7 bases, with 8 bases of the junction left unmatched. The CDR3 loop spans 16 amino acids. DNA for the CDR3: TGTGCCAGCAGTGCGGGGGACAGGGATCGAAATTCACCCCTCCACTTT. It translates to CASSAGDRDRNSPLHF.

The CDR3 loop reads CAWSVQGNEKLFF. CDR3 nucleotides: TGTGCCTGGAGTGTACAGGGTAATGAAAAACTGTTTTTT. The rearrangement uses TRBV30 and TRBJ1-4, with D perhaps matching TRBD1 (6 bases). CDR1 GTSNPN and CDR2 SVGIG come from the germline V gene (reference sequence). This CDR3 has 13 amino acids. The ends were cut back, 0 bases at V and 4 bases at J, with 6 bases in the middle. The complete variable domain, with remaining parts taken from reference TRBV30 and TRBJ1-4, reads SQTIHQWPATLVQPVGSPLSLECTVEGTSNPNLYWYRQAAGRGLQLLFYSVGIGQISSEVPQNLSASRPQDRQFILSSKKLLLSDSGFYLCAWSVQGNEKLFFGSGTQLSVL.

The rearrangement uses TRBV2 and TRBJ1-2; no clear D gene. V dropped 6 bases and J dropped 8 bases, with 19 bases sitting between them. The CDR3 has 14 amino acids. Germline V gene sequence: CDR1 SNHLY, CDR2 FYNNEI. The CDR3 DNA reads TGTGCCAGCAGGACCCAGGAGGGCGCAGGCGGCTACACCTTC. Translation gives CASRTQEGAGGYTF.

The gene calls are TRBV4-3 and TRBJ1-2; TRBD1 agrees at 8 bases. V gave up 0 bases and J gave up 3 bases; unmatched junction bases: 0. The CDR3 has 14 residues. Per germline, CDR1 LGHNA and CDR2 YSLEER. CDR3 region: CASSQEDRDYGYTF. For the CDR3, the DNA is TGCGCCAGCAGCCAAGAGGACAGGGACTATGGCTACACCTTC.

This chain's CDR3 is CASRLTLNYGYTF. CDR3 nucleotides: TGTGCCAGCAGATTGACACTCAACTATGGCTACACCTTC. The chain joins TRBV6-5 to TRBJ1-2; D is unclear. The CDR3 spans 13 residues. V lost 6 bases and J 2 bases, leaving 10 bases between the germline ends. Germline-derived CDR1 and CDR2 are MNHEY and SVGAGI.

This chain joins TRBV5-1 and TRBJ2-3; 8 bases are a match to TRBD2. Germline CDR1 is SGHRS and CDR2 is YFSETQ. The CDR3 loop spans 17 amino acids. V dropped 0 bases and J dropped 2; count of bases not matched to a gene: 8. This CDR3 is CASSLAGAGALTDTQYF. CDR3 bases: TGCGCCAGCAGCTTGGCCGGAGCGGGGGCCCTCACAGATACGCAGTATTTT.

The chain is built from TRBV6-4 and TRBJ2-3, with 9 bases that match TRBD2. CDR3 length equals 15 residues. Per the germline V gene, CDR1 is MRHNA and CDR2 is SNTAGT. Losses at the gene ends were 6 bases for V and 2 bases for J; bases not matched to a gene: 6. The CDR3 here is CASRGASGVTDTQYF. Here the CDR3 DNA reads TGTGCCAGCAGGGGGGCTAGCGGGGTCACAGATACGCAGTATTTT.

This chain connects TRBV10-3 to TRBJ2-6; TRBD2 is a possible D gene (5 bases). Germline values: CDR1 ENHRY, CDR2 SYGVKD. Deletions cut 3 bases from V and 0 bases from J, with 21 bases between. CDR3 length: 20 amino acids. The CDR3 DNA reads TGTGCCATCAGTGACCTGGCATCGGACTCTTTTAGCTCTGGGGCCAACGTCCTGACTTTC. Encoded protein: CAISDLASDSFSSGANVLTF.

This clone is a singleton in its sample. The CDR3 nucleotides are TGTGCCAGCAGCTCCTTACGAGGGACAGGGACAAGATATGGCTACACCTTC. Its protein is CASSSLRGTGTRYGYTF. This chain connects TRBV7-9 to TRBJ1-2; 9 bases match TRBD1. V trimming: 4 bases; J trimming: 5 bases; junction bases outside the gene matches: 14. The V gene's germline CDR1 is SEHNR and CDR2 FQNEAQ (reference sequence). There are 17 residues in the CDR3.

The genes are TRBV9 and TRBJ1-3, with unresolved D. Trimming shortened V by 0 bases and J by 8 bases, and 12 bases separated the two germline ends. CDR1 and CDR2 from the germline V gene are SGDLS and YYNGEE. The CDR3 runs 14 residues. This CDR3 reads CASSVDEVLDTIYF. The CDR3 region has the DNA TGTGCCAGCAGCGTAGACGAGGTATTGGACACCATATATTTT.

The J gene is TRBJ2-3, the V gene TRBV5-1; D possibly corresponds to TRBD2 (5 bases). The CDR3 is made up of 15 amino acids. V dropped 2 bases and J dropped 1 base, with 11 bases sitting between them. Per the germline V gene, CDR1 is SGHRS and CDR2 is YFSETQ. The DNA for the CDR3 is TGCGCCAGCAGCTTAACTAGTTGGGGCACAGATACGCAGTATTTT. Translated, it gives CASSLTSWGTDTQYF.

This clone was counted a single time. The chain links TRBV6-5 to TRBJ2-5; the match to TRBD2 covers 12 bases. CDR3 size: 14 residues. Losses at the gene ends were 5 bases for V and 3 bases for J; bases not matched to a gene: 1. CDR1 is MNHEY and CDR2 is SVGAGI in the germline V gene. The CDR3 bases are TGTGCCAGCAGTCTAGCGGGGGGGGAAGAGACCCAGTACTTC. This gives the protein CASSLAGGEETQYF.

The rearrangement joins TRBV9 to TRBJ2-6, with TRBD1 as a possible D gene (6 bases). Germline-derived CDR1 and CDR2 are SGDLS and YYNGEE. V lost 0 bases to trimming and J lost 2 bases, with 6 bases between them. The CDR3 consists of 15 residues. The CDR3 nucleotides read TGTGCCAGCAGCGTAGACAGGGCTGGGGCCAACGTCCTGACTTTC. Amino acids: CASSVDRAGANVLTF. The whole variable domain, remainder taken from reference TRBV9 and TRBJ2-6, is DSGVTQTPKHLITATGQRVTLRCSPRSGDLSVYWYQQSLDQGLQFLIQYYNGEERAKGNILERFSAQQFPDLHSELNLSSLELGDSALYFCASSVDRAGANVLTFGAGSRLTVL.

The rearrangement uses TRBV4-1 and TRBJ2-1; TRBD2 matches at 11 bases. V shed 4 bases, J shed 7 bases, and the junction held 9 bases outside the gene matches. The CDR3 loop spans 16 amino acids. The V gene's germline CDR1 is MGHRA and CDR2 YSYEKL. CDR3 region: CASSPYSSGGGNEQFF. CDR3 nucleotide sequence: TGCGCCAGCAGCCCATATAGTAGCGGGGGGGGTAATGAGCAGTTCTTC.

The chain employs TRBV9 and TRBJ1-4; tentative D call: TRBD1 (6 bases). V was shortened by 4 bases and J by 3 bases, with 10 bases between the two germline ends. Germline V lookup: CDR1 SGDLS, CDR2 YYNGEE. This CDR3 is 14 amino acids long. The CDR3 DNA reads as TGTGCCAGCAGCAGCGGACAGTCTAATGAAAAACTGTTTTTT. Its translation: CASSSGQSNEKLFF.

This sequence joins TRBV5-1 and TRBJ2-5; D uncertain. Germline CDR1 reads SGHRS; CDR2 reads YFSETQ. The CDR3 contains 15 residues. V shed 2 bases and J shed 2 bases, with 13 bases lying between them. This chain's CDR3 is CASSFDGDLQETQYF. Written as DNA, the CDR3 is TGCGCCAGCAGCTTCGACGGCGACTTACAAGAGACCCAGTACTTC.

The J gene is TRBJ1-5, the V gene TRBV30; D may be TRBD1 (5 bases). CDR3 length: 13 residues. The ends were cut back, 2 bases at V and 5 bases at J, with 10 bases in the middle. Germline-derived CDR1 and CDR2 are GTSNPN and SVGIG (reference sequence). The CDR3 DNA reads as TGTGCCTGGAGTTATGGGGGGGATCAGCCCCAGCATTTT. Its protein is CAWSYGGDQPQHF.

This sequence joins TRBV7-9 and TRBJ2-5; 10 bases align to TRBD1. With V trimmed by 2 bases and J by 0 bases, 6 bases remained unmatched. The length of the CDR3 is 17 residues. Germline V gives CDR1 SEHNR, CDR2 FQNEAQ (reference sequence). CDR3 protein: CASSLSRGTGDQETQYF. Here the CDR3 DNA reads TGTGCCAGCAGCTTATCAAGGGGGACAGGGGACCAAGAGACCCAGTACTTC.